These 7 T cell receptor beta chains came from one sample sequenced in a study of blood T cell repertoires in COVID-19. TCRdb's table, derived via immunoSEQ multiplex PCR, lists solely in-frame clones and lacks some. The sample contains some 200,000 clones, roughly 84% of which appear only once. Input material: peripheral blood. The source is a man aged 45 to 65 who had recovered from COVID-19.

The chain employs TRBV19 and TRBJ2-7, with 9 bases matching TRBD1. Germline assignment: CDR1 LNHDA and CDR2 SQIVND (reference sequence). The CDR3 has 13 residues. The J segment lost 9 bases and the V segment lost 4 bases, leaving 7 bases of the junction unmatched. Written as DNA, the CDR3 is TGTGCCAGTAGTAGGAGGACAGGGGAGGCGCAGTACTTC. It encodes CASSRRTGEAQYF.

The CDR3 DNA follows: TGTGCCAGCTCACCACGGGCTAGCGGGAGGTGGGACGAGCAGTACTTC. Translated, it gives CASSPRASGRWDEQYF. The rearrangement joins TRBV18 to TRBJ2-7; TRBD2 matches at 11 bases. The CDR3 contains 16 residues. After removal of 1 base from V and 5 bases from J, the junction contained 7 bases not matched to a gene. Germline lookup yields CDR1 KGHSH and CDR2 LQKENI.

This sequence joins TRBV3-1 (or the pseudogene TRBV3-2) and TRBJ2-5, with D unresolved. Germline loops: CDR1 LGHDT, CDR2 YNNKEL (reference sequence). The CDR3 loop spans 14 amino acids. V lost 4 bases, J lost 7 bases, and 16 bases lay in between. The CDR3 loop reads CASSRGSEVGTQYF. In nucleotides, the CDR3 is TGTGCCAGCAGCCGCGGCTCCGAGGTGGGGACCCAGTACTTC.

The chain carries TRBV5-6 and TRBJ2-7, with 10 bases identical to TRBD2. J gave up 5 bases and V 0 bases, and 8 bases lay outside the gene matches. CDR3 length: 16 residues. Germline V CDR1 and CDR2: SGHDT, YYEEEE. In DNA, the CDR3 is TGTGCCAGCAGCTTGGCTCTTAGCGGGAGGTGGAACGAGCAGTACTTC. Translating gives CASSLALSGRWNEQYF.

This clone turned up a few times. This chain connects TRBV30 to TRBJ2-3; tentatively, D is TRBD2 (5 bases). The CDR3 has 12 amino acids. Germline lookup yields CDR1 GTSNPN and CDR2 SVGIG (reference sequence). The V end lost 2 bases, the J end lost 6 bases, and 9 bases lay between the germline ends. The CDR3 DNA sequence: TGTGCCTGGAGTCCCCGGAGGGATACGCAGTATTTT. This translates into CAWSPRRDTQYF.

The count of this clone is one. The chain couples TRBV9 to TRBJ2-3; TRBD2 matches at 8 bases. This CDR3 region has 16 residues. CDR1 and CDR2 (germline): SGDLS, YYNGEE. V lost 4 bases, J lost 0 bases, and 7 bases stayed unmatched. This CDR3 reads CASSRSGSGSTDTQYF. DNA for the CDR3: TGTGCCAGCAGCAGAAGCGGGAGTGGAAGCACAGATACGCAGTATTTT.

This chain uses TRBV21-1 with TRBJ1-6. TRBV21-1 is classified as a pseudogene. This CDR3 is built from 15 residues. CDR3 amino acids: CASSKAPGRDSPLHF. The CDR3, as DNA: TGTGCCAGCAGCAAAGCCCCGGGGAGGGATTCACCCCTCCACTTT.